These T cell receptor beta chains were read from a single sample in a study of cytomegalovirus exposure and HLA in healthy donors. Assay: immunoSEQ multiplex PCR; the TCRdb copy retains only in-frame clones and omits some. The sample lists about 82,000 clones, around 77% occurring once. The sequenced sample consisted of PBMCs. The receptors here all came from a man in his fifties in good health and CMV-seronegative. CDR3s leave out the opening cysteine and the closing phenylalanine or tryptophan. Rows may omit the clone size; those that give it use once, few, many or a size class.

size | V | CDR3
- | TRBV18 | ASSTSGGEQF
- | TRBV4-2 | ASSLGHISGANVLT
- | TRBV7-9 | ASSISGQGSLEKLF
- | TRBV11-3 | ASSFDNRGTGELF
- | TRBV6-6 | ASKTPDSGNTIY
- | TRBV4-1 | ASSQDHGFWVSINVNTEAF
- | TRBV5-1 | ASSLVGSGGLSGTDTQY
once | TRBV15 | ATSRVRQVWNEQF
many | TRBV6-5 | ASRLAGGHYEQY
few | TRBV10-2 | ASGTGVYTGELF